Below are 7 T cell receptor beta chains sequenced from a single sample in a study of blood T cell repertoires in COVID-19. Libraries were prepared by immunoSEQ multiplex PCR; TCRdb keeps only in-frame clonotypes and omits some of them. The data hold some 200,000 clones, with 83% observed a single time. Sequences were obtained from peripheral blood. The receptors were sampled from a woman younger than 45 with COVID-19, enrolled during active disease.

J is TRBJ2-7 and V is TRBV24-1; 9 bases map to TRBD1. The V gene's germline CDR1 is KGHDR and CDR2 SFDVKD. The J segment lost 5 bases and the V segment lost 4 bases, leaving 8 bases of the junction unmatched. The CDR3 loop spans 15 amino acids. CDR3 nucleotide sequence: TGTGCCACCAGTGACCCCGGGACAGGGAGGGACGAGCAGTACTTC. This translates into CATSDPGTGRDEQYF.

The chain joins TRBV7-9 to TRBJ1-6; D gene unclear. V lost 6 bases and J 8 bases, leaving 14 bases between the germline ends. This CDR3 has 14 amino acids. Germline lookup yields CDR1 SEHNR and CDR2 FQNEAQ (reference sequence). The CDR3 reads CASRQSFSDSPLHF. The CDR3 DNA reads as TGTGCCAGCAGGCAGTCCTTTTCTGATTCACCCCTCCACTTT. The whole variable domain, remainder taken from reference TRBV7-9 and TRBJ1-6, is DTGVSQNPRHKITKRGQNVTFRCDPISEHNRLYWYRQTLGQGPEFLTYFQNEAQLEKSRLLSDRFSAERPKGSFSTLEIQRTEQGDSAMYLCASRQSFSDSPLHFGNGTRLTVT.

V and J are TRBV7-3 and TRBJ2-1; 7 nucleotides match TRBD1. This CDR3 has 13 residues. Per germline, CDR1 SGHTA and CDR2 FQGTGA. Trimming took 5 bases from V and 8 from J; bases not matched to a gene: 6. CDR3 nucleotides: TGTGCCAGCAGCCCGGACAGGCTCGATGAGCAGTTCTTC. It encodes CASSPDRLDEQFF.

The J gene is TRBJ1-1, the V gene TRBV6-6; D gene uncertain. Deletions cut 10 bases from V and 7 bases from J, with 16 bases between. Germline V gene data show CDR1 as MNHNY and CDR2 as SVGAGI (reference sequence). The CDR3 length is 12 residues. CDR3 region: CATGPPAGEAFF. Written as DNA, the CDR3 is TGTGCCACCGGACCGCCGGCGGGTGAAGCTTTCTTT.

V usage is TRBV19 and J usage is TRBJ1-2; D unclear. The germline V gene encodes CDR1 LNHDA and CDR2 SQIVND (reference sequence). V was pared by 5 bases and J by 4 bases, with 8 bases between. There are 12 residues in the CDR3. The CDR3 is CASSGGFYGYTF. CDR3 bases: TGTGCCAGTAGTGGAGGCTTCTATGGCTACACCTTC.

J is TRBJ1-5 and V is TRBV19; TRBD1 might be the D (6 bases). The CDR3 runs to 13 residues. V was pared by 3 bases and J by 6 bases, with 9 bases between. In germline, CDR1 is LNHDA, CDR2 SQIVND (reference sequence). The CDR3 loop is CASSMGAAQPQHF. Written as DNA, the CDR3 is TGTGCCAGTAGTATGGGGGCCGCTCAGCCCCAGCATTTT.

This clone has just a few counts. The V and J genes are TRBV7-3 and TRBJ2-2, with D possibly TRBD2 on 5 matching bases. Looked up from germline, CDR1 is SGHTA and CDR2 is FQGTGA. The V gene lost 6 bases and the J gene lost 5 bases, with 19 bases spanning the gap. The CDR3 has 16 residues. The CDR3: CASSSVVRGRTGELFF. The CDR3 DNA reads TGTGCCAGCAGTTCGGTAGTTCGAGGGAGAACCGGGGAGCTGTTTTTT.